The sequence of this T cell receptor (beta chain) was determined in a study of a mutant IDH1 vaccine in newly diagnosed glioma. Sequenced by immunoSEQ multiplex PCR; TCRdb stores in-frame clones only, minus some. The sample contains 30,000 to 45,000 clones, 80% of which appear only once. The CDR3 length is 18 residues. V was clipped by 0 bases and J by 2 bases, with 19 bases between them. Germline assignment: CDR1 SGHRS and CDR2 YFSETQ. This clone was observed a single time. As yet, its antigen is unknown. The time point is: week 11, during vaccination. Doses consisted of 300 ug of mutant IDH1 20-mer peptide each, paired with topical imiquimod.

This sequence was found in a woman between 25 and 40 years old with glioma. Some clones in this sample may be carry-over from other donors' samples. This chain connects TRBV5-1 to TRBJ2-3; D is possibly TRBD1 or TRBD2 (6 bases each). The sample was peripheral blood mononuclear cells (PBMCs), taken from a glioma patient whose treatment included an IDH1 peptide vaccine. The CDR3 bases are TGCGCCAGCAGCTTGGCCCCCTTCGGGGGCGGCCTCACAGATACGCAGTATTTT. This gives the protein CASSLAPFGGGLTDTQYF.